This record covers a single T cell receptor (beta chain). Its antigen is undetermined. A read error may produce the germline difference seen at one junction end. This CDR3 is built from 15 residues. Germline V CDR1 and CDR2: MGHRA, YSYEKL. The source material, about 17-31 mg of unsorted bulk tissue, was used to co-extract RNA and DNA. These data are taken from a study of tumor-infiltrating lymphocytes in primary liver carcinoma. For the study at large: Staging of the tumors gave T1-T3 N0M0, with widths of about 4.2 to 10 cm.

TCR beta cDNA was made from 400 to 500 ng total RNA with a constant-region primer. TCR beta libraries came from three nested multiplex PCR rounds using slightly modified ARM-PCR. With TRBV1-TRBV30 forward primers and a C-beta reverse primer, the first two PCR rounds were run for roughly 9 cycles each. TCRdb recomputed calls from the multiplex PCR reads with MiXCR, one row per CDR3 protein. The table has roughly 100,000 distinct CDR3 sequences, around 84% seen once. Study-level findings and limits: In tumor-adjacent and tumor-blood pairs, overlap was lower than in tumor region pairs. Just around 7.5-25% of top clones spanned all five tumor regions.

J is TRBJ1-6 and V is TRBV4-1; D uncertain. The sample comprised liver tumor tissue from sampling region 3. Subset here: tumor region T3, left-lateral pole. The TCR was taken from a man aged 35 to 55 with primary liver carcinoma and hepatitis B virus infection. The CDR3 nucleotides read TGCGCCAGCAGCCAACTTAACGGCCTGAATTCACCCGTCCACTTT. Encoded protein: CASSQLNGLNSPVHF.